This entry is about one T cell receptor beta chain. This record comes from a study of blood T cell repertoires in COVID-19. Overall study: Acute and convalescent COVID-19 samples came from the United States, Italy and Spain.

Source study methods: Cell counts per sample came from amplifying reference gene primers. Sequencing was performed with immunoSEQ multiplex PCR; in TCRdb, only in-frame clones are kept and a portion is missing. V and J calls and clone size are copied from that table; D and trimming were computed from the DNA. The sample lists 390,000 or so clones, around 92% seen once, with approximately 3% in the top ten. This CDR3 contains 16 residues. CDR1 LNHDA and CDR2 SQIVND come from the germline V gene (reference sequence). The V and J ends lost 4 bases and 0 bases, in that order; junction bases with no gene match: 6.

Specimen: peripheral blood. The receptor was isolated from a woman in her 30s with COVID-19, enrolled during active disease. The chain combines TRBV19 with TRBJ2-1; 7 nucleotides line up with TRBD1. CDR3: CASSKNRGSSYNEQFF. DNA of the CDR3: TGTGCCAGTAGTAAAAACAGGGGCAGCTCCTACAATGAGCAGTTCTTC.